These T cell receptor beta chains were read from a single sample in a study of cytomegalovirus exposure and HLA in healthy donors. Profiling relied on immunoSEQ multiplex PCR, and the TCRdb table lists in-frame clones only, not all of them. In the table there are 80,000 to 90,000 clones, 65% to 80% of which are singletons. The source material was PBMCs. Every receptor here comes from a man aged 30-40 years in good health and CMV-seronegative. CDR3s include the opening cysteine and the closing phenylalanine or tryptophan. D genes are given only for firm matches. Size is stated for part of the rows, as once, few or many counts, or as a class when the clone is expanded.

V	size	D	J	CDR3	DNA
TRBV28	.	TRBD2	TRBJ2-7	CASSLAGGRTYEQYF	TGTGCCAGCAGTTTAGCGGGGGGCCGGACCTACGAGCAGTACTTC
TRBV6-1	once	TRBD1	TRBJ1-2	CASIRTAGGYGYTF	TGTGCCAGCATAAGGACAGCAGGGGGCTATGGCTACACCTTC
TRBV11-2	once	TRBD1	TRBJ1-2	CASSRQGAGGYTF	TGTGCCAGCAGCCGACAGGGGGCGGGTGGCTACACCTTC
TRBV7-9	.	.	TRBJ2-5	CASSLASGQETQYF	TGTGCCAGCAGCTTAGCTTCGGGACAAGAGACCCAGTACTTC
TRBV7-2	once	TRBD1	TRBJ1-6	CASSLFGQGNSPLHF	TGTGCCAGCAGCTTATTCGGACAGGGGAATTCACCCCTCCACTTT
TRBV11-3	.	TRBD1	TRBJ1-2	CASSYRGQGRGYTF	TGTGCCAGCAGCTATAGGGGACAGGGGAGAGGCTACACCTTC
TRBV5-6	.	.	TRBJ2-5	CASSEDIEETQYF	TGTGCCAGCAGCGAGGACATAGAAGAGACCCAGTACTTC
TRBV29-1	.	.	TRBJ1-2	CSAAGGRGQGHGYTF	TGCAGCGCGGCGGGGGGCAGGGGCCAAGGGCATGGCTACACCTTC
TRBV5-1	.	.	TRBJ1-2	CASSQPGQRSDGYTF	TGCGCCAGCAGCCAACCGGGACAAAGGTCCGATGGCTACACCTTC
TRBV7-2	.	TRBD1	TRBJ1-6	CASTYRDRDSPLHF	TGTGCCAGCACCTACCGGGACAGGGATTCACCCCTCCACTTT
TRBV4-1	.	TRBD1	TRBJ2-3	CASSYPGQERGDTQYF	TGCGCCAGCAGCTACCCTGGACAGGAAAGGGGAGATACGCAGTATTTT
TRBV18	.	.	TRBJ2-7	CASQGGVEQYF	TGTGCCAGCCAGGGAGGTGTAGAGCAGTACTTC
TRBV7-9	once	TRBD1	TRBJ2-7	CASSLEGQGALGQYF	TGTGCCAGCAGCTTAGAGGGACAGGGGGCTTTGGGGCAGTACTTC
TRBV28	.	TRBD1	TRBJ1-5	CASTRGGQGAQPQHF	TGTGCCAGCACCCGAGGGGGACAGGGGGCGCAGCCCCAGCATTTT
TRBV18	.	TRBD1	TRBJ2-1	CASSPDRVDGAGGFF	TGTGCCAGCTCGCCAGACAGGGTAGATGGAGCAGGGGGGTTCTTC
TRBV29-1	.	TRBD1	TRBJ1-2	CSVERGQGAGGYTF	TGCAGCGTTGAGAGAGGACAGGGGGCAGGGGGCTACACCTTC
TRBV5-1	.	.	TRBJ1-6	CASSLVGVDSPLHF	TGCGCCAGCAGCTTGGTAGGGGTCGATTCACCCCTCCACTTT
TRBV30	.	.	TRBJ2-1	CAWSDGIRIEQFF	TGTGCCTGGAGTGACGGGATACGAATTGAGCAGTTCTTC
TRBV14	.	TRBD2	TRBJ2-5	CASSQEVAGTIQETQYF	TGTGCCAGCAGCCAAGAAGTAGCGGGGACAATTCAAGAGACCCAGTACTTC
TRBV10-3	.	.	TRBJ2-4	CAISESWGERAAKNIQYF	TGTGCCATCAGTGAGTCGTGGGGGGAAAGGGCGGCCAAAAACATTCAGTACTTC
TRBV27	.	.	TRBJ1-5	CASSSHYSNQPQHF	TGTGCCAGCAGTTCACACTATAGCAATCAGCCCCAGCATTTT
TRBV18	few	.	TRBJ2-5	CASSVTGTQETQYF	TGTGCCAGCTCAGTAACCGGGACTCAAGAGACCCAGTACTTC
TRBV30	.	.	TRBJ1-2	CAWSVRRTRYGYTF	TGTGCCTGGAGTGTACGTCGAACTCGCTATGGCTACACCTTC
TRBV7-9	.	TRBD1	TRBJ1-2	CASSSTGGSNYGYTF	TGTGCCAGCAGTTCTACAGGGGGCTCGAACTATGGCTACACCTTC
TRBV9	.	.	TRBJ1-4	CASSVGGRGGEKLFF	TGTGCCAGCAGCGTAGGTGGCAGGGGAGGGGAAAAACTGTTTTTT
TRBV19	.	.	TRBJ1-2	CAAGGNGYGYTF	TGTGCGGCGGGGGGAAATGGCTATGGCTACACCTTC
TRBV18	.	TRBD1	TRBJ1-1	CASSAQGMNTEAFF	TGTGCCAGCTCAGCACAGGGGATGAACACTGAAGCTTTCTTT
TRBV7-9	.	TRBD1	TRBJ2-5	CASSGTDFQETQYF	TGTGCCAGCAGCGGGACAGACTTTCAAGAGACCCAGTACTTC
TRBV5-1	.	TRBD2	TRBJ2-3	CASSSTAGGGDTQYF	TGCGCCAGCAGCTCGACAGCGGGGGGCGGAGATACGCAGTATTTT
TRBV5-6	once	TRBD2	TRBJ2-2	CASSLAKAGVLTGELFF	TGTGCCAGCAGCTTGGCCAAAGCGGGGGTCCTCACCGGGGAGCTGTTTTTT
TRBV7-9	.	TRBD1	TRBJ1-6	CASSSQGANNSPLHF	TGTGCCAGCAGCTCTCAGGGGGCGAATAATTCACCCCTCCACTTT
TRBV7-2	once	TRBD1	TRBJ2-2	CASSQGTEGAGELFF	TGTGCCAGCAGCCAAGGGACAGAGGGAGCCGGGGAGCTGTTTTTT
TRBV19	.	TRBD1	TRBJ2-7	CADRDRGKPLTYEQYF	TGTGCCGACCGGGACAGGGGGAAACCCCTAACTTACGAGCAGTACTTC
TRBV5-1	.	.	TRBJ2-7	CASKSGTPNYEQYF	TGCGCCAGCAAATCCGGGACACCCAACTACGAGCAGTACTTC
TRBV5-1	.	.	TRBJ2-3	CASSAEGVTDTQYF	TGCGCCAGCAGCGCGGAGGGCGTCACAGATACGCAGTATTTT
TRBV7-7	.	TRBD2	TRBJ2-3	CASSPSGDTQYF	TGTGCTAGCAGCCCTAGCGGAGATACGCAGTATTTT
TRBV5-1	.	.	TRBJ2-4	CASSLPGNIQYF	TGCGCCAGCAGCTTACCAGGGAACATTCAGTACTTC
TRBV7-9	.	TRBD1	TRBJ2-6	CASTLTGAGANVLTF	TGTGCCAGCACCCTCACAGGGGCTGGGGCCAACGTCCTGACTTTC
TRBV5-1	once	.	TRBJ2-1	CASSLFAGALRDEQFF	TGCGCCAGCAGCTTGTTCGCAGGGGCTCTTAGGGATGAGCAGTTCTTC
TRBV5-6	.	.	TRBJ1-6	CASSLGGRPGTLTLLHF	TGTGCCAGCAGCTTGGGCGGGAGACCCGGGACCTTAACCCTCCTCCACTTT
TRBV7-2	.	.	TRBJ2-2	CASSLRTVNTGELFF	TGTGCCAGCAGCTTGAGGACAGTAAACACCGGGGAGCTGTTTTTT
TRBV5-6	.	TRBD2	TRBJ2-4	CASPWGGAKNIQYF	TGTGCCAGCCCGTGGGGGGGAGCCAAAAACATTCAGTACTTC
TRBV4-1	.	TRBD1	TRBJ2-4	CASSQDPGQGTLWAKNIQYF	TGCGCCAGCAGCCAAGATCCGGGACAGGGTACTCTTTGGGCCAAAAACATTCAGTACTTC
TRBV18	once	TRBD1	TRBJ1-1	CASSPDRGYTEAFF	TGTGCCAGCTCACCGGACAGGGGGTACACTGAAGCTTTCTTT
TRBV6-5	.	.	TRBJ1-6	CASSRTGENSPLHF	TGTGCCAGCAGTAGAACAGGCGAGAATTCACCCCTCCACTTT
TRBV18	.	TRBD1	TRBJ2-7	CASSPTGGMASYEQYF	TGTGCCAGCTCACCTACAGGGGGTATGGCCTCCTACGAGCAGTACTTC
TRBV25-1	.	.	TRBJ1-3	CASSQGSSGNTIYF	TGTGCCAGCAGTCAGGGCTCCTCTGGAAACACCATATATTTT
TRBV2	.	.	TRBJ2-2	CASSEGGPTAGELFF	TGTGCCAGCAGTGAGGGGGGGCCCACGGCAGGGGAGCTGTTTTTT
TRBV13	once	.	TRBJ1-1	CASSSHLAGGRRAFF	TGTGCCAGCAGCTCACACCTCGCGGGGGGGAGGAGAGCTTTCTTT
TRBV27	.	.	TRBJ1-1	CASSHYRVLNTEAFF	TGTGCCAGCAGTCACTACAGGGTGCTGAACACTGAAGCTTTCTTT
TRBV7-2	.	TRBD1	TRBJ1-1	CASRTTGTSSTEAFF	TGTGCCAGCAGAACGACAGGGACTAGTAGCACTGAAGCTTTCTTT
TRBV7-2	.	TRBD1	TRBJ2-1	CASSPGQGSYNEQFF	TGTGCCAGCAGCCCCGGACAGGGCTCCTACAATGAGCAGTTCTTC
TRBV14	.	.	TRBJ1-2	CASSGGTDYGYTF	TGTGCCAGCAGCGGCGGGACGGACTATGGCTACACCTTC
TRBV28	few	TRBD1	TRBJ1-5	CASSSLYLQGAKNQPQHF	TGTGCCAGCAGCTCGTTATATCTACAGGGGGCGAAGAATCAGCCCCAGCATTTT
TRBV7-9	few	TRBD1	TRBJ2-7	CASSPRTGPLYEQYF	TGTGCCAGCAGCCCCAGGACAGGGCCGCTCTACGAGCAGTACTTC